This paragraph covers one T cell receptor (beta chain) sequence. The CDR3 is made up of 13 amino acids. Germline loops: CDR1 SGHNT, CDR2 YYREEE (reference sequence). V was cut by 5 bases and J by 4 bases, with 12 bases left in between. This sample is drawn from a study of cytomegalovirus exposure and HLA in healthy donors. Primers included in the PCR were 60 Vbeta and 13 Jbeta primers. Measured with immunoSEQ multiplex PCR; TCRdb has only the in-frame clones, and not every one. The data contain some 120,000 clones, around three quarters of them seen just once; the ten biggest clones take up 2% to 2.5%.

Sequencing was performed on PBMCs. This chain connects TRBV5-4 to TRBJ1-1; D remains ambiguous. The receptor's source is a man between 18 and 35 years old in good health and CMV-seronegative. CDR3 DNA: TGTGCCAGCAGGCAGGCAGTCGGCACTGAAGCTTTCTTT. It yields the protein CASRQAVGTEAFF.